The text below deals with one TCR beta chain. Its antigen target is currently unknown. One junction end disagrees with the germline gene, perhaps due to a read error. The cysteine opens and the phenylalanine closes a CDR3 of 12 amino acids. The sequence is cut down to CDR3 DNA, 36 bases in frame from base 1. CDR1 MDHEN and CDR2 SYDVKM were looked up in the germline V gene. The sample comes from a study of blood T cells in healthy people across ages (dated by TCRdb to the mid-2010s). Background on the whole study: In model experiments, template switching captured about one uniquely barcoded TCR beta cDNA molecule for every two T cells. To track age-related changes in TCR beta repertoire diversity, the study relied on deep sequencing normalized with unique cDNA molecular identifiers. The donors were split into four age groups: young (average roughly 15 years), middle-aged (around 40), aged (62) and long-lived (approximately 89). To avoid experimental bias, donors of different ages were spread randomly across the sequencing lanes. For two donors (one aged 18 to 30 and one aged 80 or older), the study analyzed two additional independent replicas of 1 million unique cDNA reads from the same blood draw. Paper-wide results and their limitations: Conclusive comparison of naive and antigen-experienced compartments was prevented by the profiling of bulk unsorted PBMCs. Observed TCR beta diversity per million T cells fell roughly linearly with age, and a significant reduction was already apparent by age around 40. There was a strong correlation between observed TCR beta diversity and the percentage of naive T cells measured by flow cytometry. Compared with the aged group, the long-lived group had more naive CD4+ T cells, fewer expanded clones and increased TCR diversity, suggesting age selection. Total diversity estimates from one million sequenced T cells were considered lower bounds and underestimates. Because donor CMV infection status was unknown, age-related changes in expanded clonotypes were potentially confounded.

The method behind the library was 5' RACE. Instrument on record: Illumina HiSeq 2500. A second PCR of roughly 6 to 11 cycles was run with a J-beta primer mix and a sample-barcoded 5' primer. A unique molecular identifier was introduced onto each TCR beta cDNA molecule by a template-switch 5' adaptor carrying 12 random nucleotides. Each sample yielded at least 2.5 million CDR3-containing paired-end reads. All of the RNA was converted into first-strand cDNA using the Mint cDNA synthesis kit, with a TRBC-specific oligonucleotide serving as the primer. All cDNA was treated with uracil-DNA glycosylase and then went through a first 18-cycle PCR with the universal primers M1SS and BC2_uni_R. From the authors' description of their analysis: Each sample was normalized by randomly selecting 1 million high-quality reads, each carrying a distinct molecular identifier. Reads with shared molecular identifiers were discarded instead of being binned into consensus sequences. MiTCR, set to a Q25 quality threshold and the strictest error-elimination algorithm, was used for CDR3 identification, clonotype clustering and error correction. A nonparametric unseen species model with Euler transformation was used to estimate a lower bound on total TCR beta diversity. TCRdb reprocessing: public reads trimmed at Q25 with fastp, clones called with MiXCR, in-frame beta chains kept. Records with the same CDR3 protein are collapsed into one entry carrying the most frequent genes and DNA. These V and J calls rely on TCRdb rather than the paper's analysis. For this sample the table gives 850,000 to 1,000,000 distinct CDR3 sequences, of which roughly 51% were detected only once. The top ten constitute around a fifth of the sample.

The roughly 37 donors, aged roughly 6 to 95 years, were systemically healthy Caucasian individuals from Russia. Each donor gave ten milliliters of peripheral blood, collected into EDTA-treated Vacutainer tubes. Ficoll-Paque density-gradient centrifugation was used to isolate PBMCs, with at least 6.5 million per sample. Total RNA, at least 6 micrograms per sample, was extracted from PBMCs with Trizol reagent. For every donor, an aliquot of PBMCs went through flow cytometry to measure the percentages of naive CD45RAhigh/CD27high T cells. The V gene is TRBV28 and the J gene is TRBJ2-3; the D gene is unclear. Source material: blood. The source of this sequence is a woman in her sixties or seventies in good health. The CDR3 corresponds to CVSSLPDPAQYF. In nucleotide form, the sequence is TGTGTCAGCAGTTTACCCGACCCTGCGCAGTATTTT.